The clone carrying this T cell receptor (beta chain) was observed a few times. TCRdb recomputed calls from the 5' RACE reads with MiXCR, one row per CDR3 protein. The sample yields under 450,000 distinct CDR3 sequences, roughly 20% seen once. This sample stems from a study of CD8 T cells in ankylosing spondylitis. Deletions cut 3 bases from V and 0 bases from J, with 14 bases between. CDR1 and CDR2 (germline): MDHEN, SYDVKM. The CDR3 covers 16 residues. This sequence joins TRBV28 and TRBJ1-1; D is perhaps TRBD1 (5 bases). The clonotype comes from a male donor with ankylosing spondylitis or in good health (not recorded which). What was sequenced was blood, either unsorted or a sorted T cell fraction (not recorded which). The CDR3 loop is CASSFSWGILNTEAFF. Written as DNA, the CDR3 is TGTGCCAGCAGTTTCTCGTGGGGCATATTGAACACTGAAGCTTTCTTT.